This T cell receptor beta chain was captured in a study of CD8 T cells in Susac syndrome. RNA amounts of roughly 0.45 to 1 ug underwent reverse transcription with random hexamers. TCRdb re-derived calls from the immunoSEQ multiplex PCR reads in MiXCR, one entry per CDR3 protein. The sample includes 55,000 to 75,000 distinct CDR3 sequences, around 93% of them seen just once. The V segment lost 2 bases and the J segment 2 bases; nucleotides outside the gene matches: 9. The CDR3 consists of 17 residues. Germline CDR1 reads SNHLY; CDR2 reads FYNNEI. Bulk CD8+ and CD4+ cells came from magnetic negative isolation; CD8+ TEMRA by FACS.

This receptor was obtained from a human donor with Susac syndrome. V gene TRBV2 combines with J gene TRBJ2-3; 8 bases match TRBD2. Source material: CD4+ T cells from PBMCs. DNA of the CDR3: TGTGCCAGCAGTGAACCCCTACTAGCGGATCCCACAGATACGCAGTATTTT. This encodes CASSEPLLADPTDTQYF.